The text below deals with one T cell receptor (beta chain). What it binds is unknown. Looked up from germline, CDR1 is SNHLY and CDR2 is FYNNEI. This CDR3 region has 15 residues. The V and J ends lost 6 bases and 8 bases, in that order; junction bases with no gene match: 7. Only in-frame clones appear in the TCRdb table, and some are missing; sequencing was by immunoSEQ multiplex PCR. This sample carries approximately 1.9 million clones, 90% to 95% of them seen once, and the ten largest clones take approximately 1.7%. This sample was included in a study of shared clonotypes between healthy human individuals. Study results and caveats: In a handful of donors, about 5% of naive CD4 clonotypes appeared in common. Shared clonotypes across all four donors exceeded non-shared ones in generation probability. Sampling used blood alone; tissue repertoires probably differ. A limitation of the genetic and exposure-history diversity represented arose from few donors.

Naive CD8 cells comprised CD45RO-negative, CCR7-positively selected cells, excluding terminally differentiated effector memory CD45RA+ cells. The chain has TRBV2 and TRBJ1-6; the match to TRBD1 covers 10 bases. This receptor was taken from a young man in good health. Some clones in this sample may be carry-over from other donors' samples. What was sequenced was naive CD8+ T cells from PBMCs. For the CDR3, the DNA is TGTGCCAGCAGGAGGGGACAGGGGAGTGATTCACCCCTCCACTTT. Encoded protein: CASRRGQGSDSPLHF.